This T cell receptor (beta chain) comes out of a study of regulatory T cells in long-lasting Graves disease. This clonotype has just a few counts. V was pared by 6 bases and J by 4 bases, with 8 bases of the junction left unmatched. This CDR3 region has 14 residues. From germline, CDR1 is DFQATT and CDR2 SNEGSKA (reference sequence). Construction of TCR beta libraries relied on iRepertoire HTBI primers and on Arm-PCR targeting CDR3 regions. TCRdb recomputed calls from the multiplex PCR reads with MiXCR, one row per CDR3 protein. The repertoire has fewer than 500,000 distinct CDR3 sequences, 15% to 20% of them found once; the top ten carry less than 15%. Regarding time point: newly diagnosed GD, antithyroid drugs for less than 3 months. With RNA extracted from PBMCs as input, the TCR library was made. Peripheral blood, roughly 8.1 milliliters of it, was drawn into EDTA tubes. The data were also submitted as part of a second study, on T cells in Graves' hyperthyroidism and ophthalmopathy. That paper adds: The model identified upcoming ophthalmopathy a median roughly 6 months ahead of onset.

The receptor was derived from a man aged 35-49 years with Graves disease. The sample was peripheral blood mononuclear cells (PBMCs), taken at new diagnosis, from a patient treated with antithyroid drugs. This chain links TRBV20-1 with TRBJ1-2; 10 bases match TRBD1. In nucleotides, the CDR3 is TGCAGTGCGACCGGGACAGGGGAAACCTATGGCTACACCTTC. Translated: CSATGTGETYGYTF.